This T cell receptor (beta chain) came from a study of T cells in Graves' hyperthyroidism and ophthalmopathy. Researchers amplified the TCR beta CDR3 regions from RNA transcripts. Researchers ran a first-round RT-PCR on the TCR CDR3 using the HTBI primer set. A single record per CDR3 protein comes from TCRdb applying MiXCR to the multiplex PCR reads. The sample includes 650,000 to 800,000 distinct CDR3 sequences, approximately 42% of them seen just once. Study results and limitations: For ophthalmopathy, model prediction preceded onset by a median about 6.4 months.

Comments on this clonotype: Antigen: not known.

The TCR originated in an adult man with Graves' disease, either hyperthyroidism or ophthalmopathy (not recorded which). The specimen was peripheral blood or thyroid tissue (not recorded which).

The CDR3 region is CASSPRLTF. As DNA, the CDR3 is TGTGCCAGCAGCCCGCGCCTGACTTTC. This chain connects TRBV7-1 to TRBJ2-6; D is ambiguous. TRBV7-1 is sorted into the ORF group, with uncertain function. Trimming removed 5 bases at V and 15 bases at J, with 5 bases between. The CDR3 loop spans 9 amino acids.